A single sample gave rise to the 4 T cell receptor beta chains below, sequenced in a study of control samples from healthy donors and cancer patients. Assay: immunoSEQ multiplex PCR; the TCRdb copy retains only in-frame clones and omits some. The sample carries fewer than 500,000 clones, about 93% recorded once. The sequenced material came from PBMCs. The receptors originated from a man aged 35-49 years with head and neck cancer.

The CDR3: CASSRTGGDDEQFF. CDR3 coding DNA: TGTGCCAGCAGTAGGACAGGGGGGGATGATGAGCAGTTCTTC. The chain uses TRBV6-5 and TRBJ2-1; 10 nucleotides align to TRBD1. The CDR3 is made up of 14 amino acids. Germline V CDR1 and CDR2: MNHEY, SVGAGI. After removal of 5 bases from V and 8 bases from J, the junction contained 6 bases not matched to a gene.

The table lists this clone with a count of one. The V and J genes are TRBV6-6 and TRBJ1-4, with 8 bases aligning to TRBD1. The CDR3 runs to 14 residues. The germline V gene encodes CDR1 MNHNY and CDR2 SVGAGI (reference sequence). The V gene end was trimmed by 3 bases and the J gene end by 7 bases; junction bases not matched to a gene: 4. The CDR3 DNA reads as TGTGCCAGCAGTTATCAGGGGGCGGGTGAAAAACTGTTTTTT. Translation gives CASSYQGAGEKLFF.

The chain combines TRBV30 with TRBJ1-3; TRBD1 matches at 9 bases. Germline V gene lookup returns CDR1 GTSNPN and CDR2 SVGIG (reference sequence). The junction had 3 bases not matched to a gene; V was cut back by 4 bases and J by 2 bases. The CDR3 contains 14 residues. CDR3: CAWIRQGAGNTIYF. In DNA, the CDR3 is TGTGCCTGGATCCGACAGGGGGCTGGAAACACCATATATTTT.

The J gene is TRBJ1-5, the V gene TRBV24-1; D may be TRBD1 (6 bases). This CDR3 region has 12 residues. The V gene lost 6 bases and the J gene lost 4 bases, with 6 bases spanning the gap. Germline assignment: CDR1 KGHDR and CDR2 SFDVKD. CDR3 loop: CATSQGNQPQHF. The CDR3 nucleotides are TGTGCCACCAGTCAGGGGAATCAGCCCCAGCATTTT.